The subject of this entry is one T cell receptor beta chain. This clone was detected only once. Its antigen is still unknown. At one end the junction does not follow the germline gene, possibly because of a read error. Using the immunoSEQ Platform, TCRbeta CDR3 regions were amplified from extracted genomic DNA. The immunoSEQ assay combined multiplex PCR with high-throughput sequencing and a vendor bioinformatics pipeline. Concerning the study's data processing: Non-productive sequences and CDR3s shorter than 4 amino acids were excluded, and clonotype frequencies were recalculated for each sample. In immunoSEQ Analyzer 2.0, shared clonotypes were identified as identical CDR3 amino acid, V gene and J gene sequences. To normalize repertoire overlap, the number of shared clonotypes was divided by the product of the two clone-set sizes and multiplied by 1000 to give arbitrary units. TCRdb limited this immuneACCESS table to in-frame rearrangements with V and J called. A share of clones is missing; checked studies link under half to unresolved V genes, and the rest is unexplained. V and J calls and clone size are as listed in that table; D and trimming were resolved from the DNA. The sample table lists fewer than 40,000 clones, roughly 82% of them with a count of one. The leading ten clones occupy 2% to 3% of the sample.

After CFSE-labeled PBMCs were cultured without any stimulus, the autoproliferating (CFSEdim) and non-proliferating (CFSEhi) T cell fractions were each sequenced on their own. A total of some 5x10^7 CFSE-labeled PBMCs were cultured for under nine days without stimulus, and replicate wells were then pooled. Labeling of PBMCs used approximately 0.5 uM CFSE, and the cells were then grown in serum-free AIM-V medium with no exogenous stimuli added. PBMCs were isolated by Ficoll density gradient centrifugation and were cryopreserved before use. Live 7-AAD-negative cells were sorted on a FACSAria III, washed with PBS, and frozen at -80 degrees C as dry pellets. The sample belongs to a study of memory B cells and T cells in multiple sclerosis (dated 2018 in TCRdb). Looking at the study overall: TCR beta repertoires of autoproliferating peripheral T cells were compared with the TCR beta repertoires of brain lesion-infiltrating T cells in multiple sclerosis patients. A couple of multiple sclerosis patients were included in the TCR sequencing because brain lesions obtained at autopsy or brain-infiltrating cells obtained from biopsy were available for them.

What the research found in general, with its limitations: Clone-set sizes varied between compartments, which affected the numbers of shared clonotypes and made normalization necessary.

CDR3 length: 14 amino acids, cysteine to phenylalanine. Here the CDR3 DNA is all that survives: 42 bases in frame from base 1. CDR1 and CDR2 (MNHEY, SVGAGI) derive from the germline V gene. This receptor was identified in a human donor with multiple sclerosis. The V and J genes are TRBV6-5 and TRBJ2-2; 10 middle bases align to TRBD2. The sequenced material came from PBMCs from blood kept in culture. The nucleotides read TGTGCCAGCACTTACCTAGCGGGAGCCGGGGAGCTGTTTTTT. The translation is CASTYLAGAGELFF.